This T cell receptor (beta chain) was identified in a study of T cells in localized non-small cell lung cancer. Libraries were prepared by immunoSEQ multiplex PCR; TCRdb keeps only in-frame clonotypes and omits some of them. This table has roughly 40,000 clones, 81% appearing once. Germline V CDR1 and CDR2: SGHRS, YFSETQ. This CDR3 region has 15 residues. Trimming took 7 bases from V and 3 from J, leaving 20 bases between them. Notes on the study in general: When the top 100 tumor clones were examined, a median approximately 57 of them also appeared in the adjacent lung, which was paired and uninvolved.

Of note for this clone: Its antigen is currently unknown.

The chain has TRBV5-1 and TRBJ2-7; maybe TRBD2 (6 bases). The sequence was obtained from a male donor at least 60 years old with stage II lung adenocarcinoma. The sequences come from peripheral blood mononuclear cells, collected before any cancer treatment. The CDR3 loop reads CASGPSSGSLYEQYF. The CDR3 nucleotides read TGCGCCAGCGGGCCGTCGAGCGGGTCGCTCTACGAGCAGTACTTC. The full variable domain, with the rest looked up from reference TRBV5-1 and TRBJ2-7, is KAGVTQTPRYLIKTRGQQVTLSCSPISGHRSVSWYQQTPGQGLQFLFEYFSETQRNKGNFPGRFSGRQFSNSRSEMNVSTLELGDSALYLCASGPSSGSLYEQYFGPGTRLTVT.